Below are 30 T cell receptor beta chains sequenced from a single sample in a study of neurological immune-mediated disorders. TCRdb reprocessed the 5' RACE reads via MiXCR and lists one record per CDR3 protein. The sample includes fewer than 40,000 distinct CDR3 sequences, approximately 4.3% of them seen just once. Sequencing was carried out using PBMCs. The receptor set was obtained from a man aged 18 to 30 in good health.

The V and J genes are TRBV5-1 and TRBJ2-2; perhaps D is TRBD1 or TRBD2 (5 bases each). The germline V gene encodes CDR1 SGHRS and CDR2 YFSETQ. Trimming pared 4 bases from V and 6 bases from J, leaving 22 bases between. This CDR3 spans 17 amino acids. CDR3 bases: TGCGCCAGCAGCACGAACGCCGGGACCCTGACTGCCGGGGAGCTGTTTTTT. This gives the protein CASSTNAGTLTAGELFF.

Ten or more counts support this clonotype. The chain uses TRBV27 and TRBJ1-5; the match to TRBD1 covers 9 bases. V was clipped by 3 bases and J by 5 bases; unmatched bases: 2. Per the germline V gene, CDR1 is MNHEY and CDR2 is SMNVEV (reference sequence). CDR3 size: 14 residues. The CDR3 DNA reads TGTGCCAGCAGTTTGAGACAGGGGGATCAGCCCCAGCATTTT. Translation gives CASSLRQGDQPQHF.

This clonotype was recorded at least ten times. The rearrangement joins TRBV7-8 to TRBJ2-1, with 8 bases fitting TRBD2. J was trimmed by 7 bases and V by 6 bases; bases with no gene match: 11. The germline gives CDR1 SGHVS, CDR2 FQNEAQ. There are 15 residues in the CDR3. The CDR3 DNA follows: TGTGCCAGCAGAGGGTCAGGCGGGGGGCAGAATGAGCAGTTCTTC. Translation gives CASRGSGGGQNEQFF.

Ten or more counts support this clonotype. In DNA, the CDR3 is TGCGCCAGCAGCCAAGATTTGAGTGTTCGGCGGGGGATTAATCAGCCCCAGCATTTT. Its translation: CASSQDLSVRRGINQPQHF. The genes are TRBV4-1 and TRBJ1-5; D may be TRBD1 (5 bases). This CDR3 has 19 residues. The V gene lost 0 bases and the J gene lost 4 bases, with 22 bases spanning the gap. Germline V gives CDR1 MGHRA, CDR2 YSYEKL.

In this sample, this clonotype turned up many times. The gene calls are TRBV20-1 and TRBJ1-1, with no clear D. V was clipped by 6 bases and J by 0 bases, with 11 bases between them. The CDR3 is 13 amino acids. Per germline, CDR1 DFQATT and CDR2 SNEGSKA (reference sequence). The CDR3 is CSALRVVNTEAFF. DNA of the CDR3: TGCAGTGCCCTGAGGGTTGTGAACACTGAAGCTTTCTTT.

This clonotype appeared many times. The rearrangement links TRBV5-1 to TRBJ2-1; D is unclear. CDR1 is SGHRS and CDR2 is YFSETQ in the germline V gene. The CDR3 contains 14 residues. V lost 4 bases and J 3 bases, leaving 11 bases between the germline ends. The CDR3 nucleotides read TGCGCCAGCAGCCCCCAGATTCGCTACAATGAGCAGTTCTTC. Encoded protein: CASSPQIRYNEQFF. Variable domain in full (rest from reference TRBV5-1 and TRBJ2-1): KAGVTQTPRYLIKTRGQQVTLSCSPISGHRSVSWYQQTPGQGLQFLFEYFSETQRNKGNFPGRFSGRQFSNSRSEMNVSTLELGDSALYLCASSPQIRYNEQFFGPGTRLTVL.

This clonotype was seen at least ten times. The CDR3 is CSARDSYPNGYTF. DNA for the CDR3: TGCAGTGCAAGGGACAGCTATCCGAATGGCTACACCTTC. V usage is TRBV20-1 and J usage is TRBJ1-2; 7 bases map to TRBD1. The CDR3 has 13 amino acids. Germline loops: CDR1 DFQATT, CDR2 SNEGSKA (reference sequence). V gave up 6 bases and J gave up 6 bases; unmatched junction bases: 10.

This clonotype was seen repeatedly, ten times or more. CDR3 sequence: CSARGYDRGNEAFF. The CDR3 nucleotides read TGCAGTGCTAGAGGGTACGACAGGGGAAATGAAGCTTTCTTT. This chain connects TRBV20-1 to TRBJ1-1, with 8 bases that match TRBD1. The CDR3 is 14 amino acids. The V and J ends lost 1 base and 7 bases, in that order; junction bases with no gene match: 8. The germline gives CDR1 DFQATT, CDR2 SNEGSKA (reference sequence).

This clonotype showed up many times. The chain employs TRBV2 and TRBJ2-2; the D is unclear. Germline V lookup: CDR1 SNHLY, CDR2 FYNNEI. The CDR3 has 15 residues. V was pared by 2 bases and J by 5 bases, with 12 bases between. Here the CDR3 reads CASSEWEGKTGELFF. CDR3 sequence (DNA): TGTGCCAGCAGTGAATGGGAAGGGAAGACCGGGGAGCTGTTTTTT.

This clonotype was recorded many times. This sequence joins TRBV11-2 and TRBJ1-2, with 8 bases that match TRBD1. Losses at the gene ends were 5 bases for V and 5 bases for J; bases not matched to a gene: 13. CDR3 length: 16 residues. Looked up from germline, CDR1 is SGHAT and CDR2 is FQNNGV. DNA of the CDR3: TGTGCCAGCAGCCCAAGGACGGCAGGGGGCCAGTATGGCTACACCTTC. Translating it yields CASSPRTAGGQYGYTF.

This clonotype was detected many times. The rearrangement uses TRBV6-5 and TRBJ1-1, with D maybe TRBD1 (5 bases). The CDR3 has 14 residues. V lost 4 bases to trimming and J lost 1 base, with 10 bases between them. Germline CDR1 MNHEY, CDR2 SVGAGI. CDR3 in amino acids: CASSWGPQNTEAFF. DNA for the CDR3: TGTGCCAGCAGTTGGGGACCGCAGAACACTGAAGCTTTCTTT.

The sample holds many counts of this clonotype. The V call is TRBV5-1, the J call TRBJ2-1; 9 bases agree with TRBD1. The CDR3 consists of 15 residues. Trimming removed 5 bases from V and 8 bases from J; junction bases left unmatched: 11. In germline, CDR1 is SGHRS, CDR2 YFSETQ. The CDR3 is CASRVLGTGSDEQFF. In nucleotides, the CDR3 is TGCGCCAGCAGAGTCCTTGGGACAGGGAGCGATGAGCAGTTCTTC.

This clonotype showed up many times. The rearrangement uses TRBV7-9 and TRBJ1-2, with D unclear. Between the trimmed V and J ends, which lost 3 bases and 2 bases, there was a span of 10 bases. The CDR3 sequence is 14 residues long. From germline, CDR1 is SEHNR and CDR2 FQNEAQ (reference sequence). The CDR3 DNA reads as TGTGCCAGCAGCTTGTCTCAGCCCAACTATGGCTACACCTTC. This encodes CASSLSQPNYGYTF.

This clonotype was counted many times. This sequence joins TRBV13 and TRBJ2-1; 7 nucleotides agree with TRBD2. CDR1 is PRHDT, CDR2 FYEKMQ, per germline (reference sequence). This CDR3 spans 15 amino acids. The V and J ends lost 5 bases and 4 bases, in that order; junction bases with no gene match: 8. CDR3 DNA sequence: TGTGCCAGCAGCCGAGGCGGGAGACCTTACAATGAGCAGTTCTTC. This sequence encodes CASSRGGRPYNEQFF.

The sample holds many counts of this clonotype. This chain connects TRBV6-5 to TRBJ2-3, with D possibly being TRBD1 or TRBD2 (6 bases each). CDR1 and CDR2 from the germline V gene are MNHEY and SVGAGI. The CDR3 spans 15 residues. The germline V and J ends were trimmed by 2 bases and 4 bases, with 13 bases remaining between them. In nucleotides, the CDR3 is TGTGCCAGCAGTTACGGAGGGGGATCCGCAGATACGCAGTATTTT. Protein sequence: CASSYGGGSADTQYF.

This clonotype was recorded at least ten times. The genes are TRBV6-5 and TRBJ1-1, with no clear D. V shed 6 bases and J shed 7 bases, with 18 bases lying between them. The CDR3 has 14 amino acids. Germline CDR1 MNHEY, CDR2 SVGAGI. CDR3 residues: CASRESPANLEAFF. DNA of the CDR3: TGTGCCAGCAGGGAGTCCCCAGCGAACCTTGAAGCTTTCTTT.

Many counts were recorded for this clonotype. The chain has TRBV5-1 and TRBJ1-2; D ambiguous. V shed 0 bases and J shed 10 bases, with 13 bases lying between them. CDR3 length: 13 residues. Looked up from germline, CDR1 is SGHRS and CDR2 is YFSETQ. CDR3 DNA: TGCGCCAGCAGCTTGGGGCAGCTAGATTTCTACACCTTC. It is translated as CASSLGQLDFYTF.

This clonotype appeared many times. This CDR3 is CASSFRSRTGARFYEQYF. The CDR3 DNA follows: TGCGCCAGCAGCTTTCGGTCAAGGACAGGCGCCCGCTTCTACGAGCAGTACTTC. J is TRBJ2-7 and V is TRBV5-1; 7 nucleotides line up with TRBD1. Germline-derived CDR1 and CDR2 are SGHRS and YFSETQ. The CDR3 sequence is 18 residues long. The J segment lost 3 bases and the V segment lost 2 bases, leaving 17 bases of the junction unmatched.

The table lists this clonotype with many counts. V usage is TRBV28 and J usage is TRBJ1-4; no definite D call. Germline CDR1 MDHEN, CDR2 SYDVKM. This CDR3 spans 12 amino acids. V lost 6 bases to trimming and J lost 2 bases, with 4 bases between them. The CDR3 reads CASRVTNEKLFF. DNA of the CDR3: TGTGCCAGCAGGGTTACTAATGAAAAACTGTTTTTT.

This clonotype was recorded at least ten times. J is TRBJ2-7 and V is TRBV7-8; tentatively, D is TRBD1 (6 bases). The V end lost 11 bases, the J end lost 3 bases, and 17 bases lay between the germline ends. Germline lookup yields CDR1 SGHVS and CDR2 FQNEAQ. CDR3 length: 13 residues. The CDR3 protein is CASQSEGGYEQYF. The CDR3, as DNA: TGTGCCTCTCAGTCAGAAGGGGGCTACGAGCAGTACTTC.

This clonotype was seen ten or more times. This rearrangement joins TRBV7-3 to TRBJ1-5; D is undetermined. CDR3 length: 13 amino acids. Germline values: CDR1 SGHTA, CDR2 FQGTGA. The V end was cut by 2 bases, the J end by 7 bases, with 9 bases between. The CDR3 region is CASSLFTGQPQHF. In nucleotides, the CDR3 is TGTGCCAGCAGCTTATTCACCGGCCAGCCCCAGCATTTT.

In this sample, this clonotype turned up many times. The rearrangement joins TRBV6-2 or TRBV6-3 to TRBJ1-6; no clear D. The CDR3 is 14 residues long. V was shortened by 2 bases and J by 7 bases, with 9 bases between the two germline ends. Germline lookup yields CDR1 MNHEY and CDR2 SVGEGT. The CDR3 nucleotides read TGTGCCAGCAGTTACGTGGACGTCAATTCACCCCTCCACTTT. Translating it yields CASSYVDVNSPLHF.

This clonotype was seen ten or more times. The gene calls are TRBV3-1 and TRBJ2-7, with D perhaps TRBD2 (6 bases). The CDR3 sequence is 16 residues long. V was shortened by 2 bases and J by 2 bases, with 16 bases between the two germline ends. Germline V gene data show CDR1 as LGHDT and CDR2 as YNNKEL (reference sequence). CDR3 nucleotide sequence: TGTGCCAGCAGCCAAAAATCGGGACTCCCTCCCTACGAGCAGTACTTC. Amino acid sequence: CASSQKSGLPPYEQYF.

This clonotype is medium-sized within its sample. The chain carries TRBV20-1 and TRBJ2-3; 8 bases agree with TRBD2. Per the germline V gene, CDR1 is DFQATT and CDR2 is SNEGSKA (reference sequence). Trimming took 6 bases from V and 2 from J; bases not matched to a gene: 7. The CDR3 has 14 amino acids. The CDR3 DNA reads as TGCAGTGCAGGAGATAGCGGGGCCACAGATACGCAGTATTTT. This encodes CSAGDSGATDTQYF.

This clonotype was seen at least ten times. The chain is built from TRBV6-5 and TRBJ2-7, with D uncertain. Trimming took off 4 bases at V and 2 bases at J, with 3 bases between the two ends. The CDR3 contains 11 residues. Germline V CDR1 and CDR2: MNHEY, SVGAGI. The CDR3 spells CASSWAYEQYF. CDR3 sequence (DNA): TGTGCCAGCAGTTGGGCCTACGAGCAGTACTTC.

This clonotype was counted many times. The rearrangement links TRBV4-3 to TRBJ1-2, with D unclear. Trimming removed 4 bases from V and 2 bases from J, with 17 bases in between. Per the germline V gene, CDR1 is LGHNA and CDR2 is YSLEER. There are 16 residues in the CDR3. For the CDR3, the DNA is TGCGCCAGCAGCCCGAGCCTCTCAGCCTGGAACTATGGCTACACCTTC. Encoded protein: CASSPSLSAWNYGYTF.

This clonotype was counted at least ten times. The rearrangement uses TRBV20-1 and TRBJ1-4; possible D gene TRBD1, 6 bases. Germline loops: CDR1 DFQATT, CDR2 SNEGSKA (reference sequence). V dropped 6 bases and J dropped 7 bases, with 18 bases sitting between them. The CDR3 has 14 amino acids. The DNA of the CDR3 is TGCAGTGCACCGAACAGACAGGCCGGTGAAAAACTGTTTTTT. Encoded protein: CSAPNRQAGEKLFF.

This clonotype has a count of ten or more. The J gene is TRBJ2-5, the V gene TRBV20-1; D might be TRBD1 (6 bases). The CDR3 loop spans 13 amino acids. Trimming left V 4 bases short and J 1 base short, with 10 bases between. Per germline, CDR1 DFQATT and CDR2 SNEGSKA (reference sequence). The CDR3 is CSATDSIQETQYF. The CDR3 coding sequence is TGCAGTGCTACGGACAGCATCCAAGAGACCCAGTACTTC.

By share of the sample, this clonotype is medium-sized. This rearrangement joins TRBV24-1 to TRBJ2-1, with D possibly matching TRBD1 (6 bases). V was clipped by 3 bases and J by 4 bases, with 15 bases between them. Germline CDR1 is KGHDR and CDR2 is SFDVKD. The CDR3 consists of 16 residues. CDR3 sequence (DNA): TGTGCCACCAGTGATATAACAGGGATGGGGTACAATGAGCAGTTCTTC. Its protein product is CATSDITGMGYNEQFF.

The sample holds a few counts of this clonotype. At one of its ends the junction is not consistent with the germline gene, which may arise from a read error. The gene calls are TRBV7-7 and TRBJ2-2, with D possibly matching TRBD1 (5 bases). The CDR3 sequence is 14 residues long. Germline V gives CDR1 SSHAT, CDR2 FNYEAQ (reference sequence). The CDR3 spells CASSWTTNTGELFF. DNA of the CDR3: TGTGCTAGCAGCTGGACAACGAACACCGGGGAGCTGTTTTTT.